The 31 T cell receptor beta chains below all came from one sample that was sequenced in a study of T-cell memory formation after mild COVID-19 (dated by TCRdb to the early 2020s). Libraries were constructed by 5' RACE. Reads for this sample came from an Illumina NovaSeq 6000. TCRdb applied fastp at Q25 and MiXCR to the public reads, then kept only in-frame beta chains. Every CDR3 protein is listed once, alongside the most common genes and DNA of its rows. This sample holds about 240,000 distinct CDR3 sequences; roughly a tenth were observed only once. The top ten constitute roughly a fifth of the sample. The specimen was PBMCs or a T cell subset sorted from them (not recorded which). Source of these receptors: a man aged 18 to 29 who had mild COVID-19 (a few samples of this study predate the infection). The sample titles of this study are shuffled in the database, so cell type and time point are left out; the donor was told from shared clones.

A few counts support this clonotype. The V call is TRBV20-1, the J call TRBJ2-7; perhaps TRBD2 as D (6 bases). With 0 bases removed from V and 1 base from J, the gap between germline ends came to 13 bases. Per germline, CDR1 DFQATT and CDR2 SNEGSKA (reference sequence). The CDR3 extends over 15 amino acids. CDR3 sequence reads: CSARDTIRGSYEQYV. The CDR3 bases are TGCAGTGCTAGAGATACAATCCGGGGGTCCTACGAGCAGTACGTC.

This clonotype was observed many times. The chain links TRBV20-1 to TRBJ2-7; the match to TRBD2 covers 9 bases. V lost 2 bases to trimming and J lost 2 bases; unmatched junction nucleotides: 1. Germline V gene lookup returns CDR1 DFQATT and CDR2 SNEGSKA (reference sequence). The CDR3 covers 13 residues. This chain's CDR3 is CSARPSGAYEQYV. DNA of the CDR3: TGCAGTGCTAGACCTAGCGGGGCCTACGAGCAGTACGTC.

This clonotype was recorded many times. V and J are TRBV4-1 and TRBJ2-5; 8 positions match TRBD1. CDR1 and CDR2 (germline): MGHRA, YSYEKL. The J segment lost 5 bases and the V segment lost 3 bases, leaving 8 bases of the junction unmatched. CDR3 length: 15 amino acids. The CDR3 DNA reads as TGCGCCAGCAGCCAGCACACAGGGGGTGGGGAGACCCAGTACTTC. Its protein is CASSQHTGGGETQYF.

CDR3 sequence reads: CASSPGTEGEQYV. Written as DNA, the CDR3 is TGCGCCAGCAGCCCCGGGACAGAAGGCGAGCAGTACGTC. The chain links TRBV5-1 to TRBJ2-7; 7 nucleotides line up with TRBD1. Germline CDR1 and CDR2: SGHRS and YFSETQ. Trimming removed 4 bases from V and 6 bases from J; junction bases left unmatched: 7. This CDR3 has 13 amino acids.

In this sample, this clonotype turned up many times. This sequence joins TRBV6-5 and TRBJ2-1; TRBD1 or TRBD2 may be the D gene (6 bases each). Germline CDR1 MNHEY, CDR2 SVGAGI. V was cut by 3 bases and J by 11 bases, with 20 bases left in between. The CDR3 totals 15 residues. CDR3 nucleotide sequence: TGTGCCAGCAGTTATGGTCTTTCTGGGGGGCCTCAGCAGTTCTTC. Translation gives CASSYGLSGGPQQFF.

This clonotype was observed a few times. The rearrangement uses TRBV5-6 and TRBJ2-7, with D perhaps TRBD1 or TRBD2 (5 bases each). V lost 4 bases to trimming and J lost 2 bases, with 7 bases between them. This CDR3 spans 12 amino acids. The V gene's germline CDR1 is SGHDT and CDR2 YYEEEE. CDR3 in amino acids: CASSVGPYEQYV. The CDR3 DNA sequence: TGTGCCAGCAGCGTGGGACCCTACGAGCAGTACGTC.

The chain carries TRBV4-2 and TRBJ1-2; 7 positions match TRBD1. From germline, CDR1 is LGHNA and CDR2 YNFKEQ. With 0 bases clipped from V and 4 bases from J, the junction kept 8 bases outside the gene matches. The CDR3 runs 16 residues. CDR3: CASSQDIGQEVYGYTF. As DNA, the CDR3 is TGTGCCAGCAGCCAAGACATCGGACAGGAAGTCTATGGCTACACCTTC.

This clonotype was recorded a few times. This chain uses TRBV7-2 with TRBJ2-7, with TRBD2 as a possible D gene (5 bases). There are 13 residues in the CDR3. Trimming stripped 1 base from V and 5 bases from J, with 9 bases between. CDR1 and CDR2 from the germline V gene are SGHTA and FQGNSA. The DNA of the CDR3 is TGTGCCAGCAGCTTAGAAGCGGAAAACGAGCAGTACGTC. It encodes CASSLEAENEQYV.

This clonotype came up a few times. The rearrangement joins TRBV4-3 to TRBJ1-1, with 7 bases aligning to TRBD1. The germline V gene has CDR1 LGHNA and CDR2 YSLEER. The CDR3 totals 17 residues. The V gene end was trimmed by 3 bases and the J gene end by 5 bases; junction bases not matched to a gene: 15. The DNA for the CDR3 is TGCGCCAGCAGCCATTCTGTGGAGGGACAGAGGTTGACTGAAGCTTTCTTT. This gives the protein CASSHSVEGQRLTEAFF.

This clonotype occurred many times. The genes are TRBV5-1 and TRBJ2-1, with 10 bases identical to TRBD2. This CDR3 region has 15 residues. The ends lost 0 bases at V and 5 bases at J; junction bases unmatched: 2. Germline values: CDR1 SGHRS, CDR2 YFSETQ. The CDR3 protein is CASSLVLAGNNEQFF. CDR3 bases: TGCGCCAGCAGCTTGGTACTAGCGGGGAACAATGAGCAGTTCTTC.

This chain uses TRBV5-5 with TRBJ2-7; D possibly corresponds to TRBD1 (5 bases). The CDR3 covers 13 residues. Trimming stripped 6 bases from V and 6 bases from J, with 16 bases between. CDR1 is SGHKS and CDR2 is YYEKEE in the germline V gene (reference sequence). CDR3 protein: CASTAGGASEQYV. The CDR3 region has the DNA TGTGCCAGCACCGCAGGTGGGGCCTCCGAGCAGTACGTC.

The chain has TRBV12-3 or TRBV12-4 and TRBJ2-1; D may match TRBD1 or TRBD2 (5 bases each). The ends were cut back, 4 bases at V and 3 bases at J, with 13 bases in the middle. CDR3 size: 15 residues. For the CDR3, the DNA is TGTGCCAGCAGTTATGGGGGTACCCACTACAATGAGCAGTTCTTC. Amino acid sequence: CASSYGGTHYNEQFF.

This clonotype turned up a few times. The V and J genes are TRBV13 and TRBJ2-1, with D maybe TRBD1 (6 bases). The CDR3 runs to 12 residues. Germline lookup yields CDR1 PRHDT and CDR2 FYEKMQ (reference sequence). V was shortened by 2 bases and J by 9 bases, with 8 bases between the two germline ends. The CDR3 sequence: CASSLSGAEQFF. For the CDR3, the DNA is TGTGCCAGCAGCTTATCAGGGGCTGAGCAGTTCTTC.

This clonotype came up a few times. The chain links TRBV28 to TRBJ1-2; no firm D call. V gave up 2 bases and J gave up 7 bases, with 5 bases separating them. The CDR3 has 11 amino acids. CDR1 is MDHEN, CDR2 SYDVKM, per germline. DNA for the CDR3: TGTGCCAGCAGTTTAATGGGTGGCTACACCTTC. Translating it yields CASSLMGGYTF.

This clonotype has just a few counts. The chain recombines TRBV4-3 with TRBJ2-3, with D possibly matching TRBD2 (5 bases). V was trimmed by 1 base and J by 1 base, leaving 9 bases between them. CDR3 length equals 15 residues. In germline, CDR1 is LGHNA, CDR2 YSLEER. CDR3: CASSQGYGGTDTQYF. The CDR3 DNA reads as TGCGCCAGCAGCCAAGGGTACGGGGGCACAGATACGCAGTATTTT.

The genes are TRBV5-1 and TRBJ2-7; D could derive from TRBD1 or TRBD2 (5 bases each). Per germline, CDR1 SGHRS and CDR2 YFSETQ. V lost 3 bases and J 5 bases, leaving 15 bases between the germline ends. The CDR3 consists of 14 residues. The DNA for the CDR3 is TGCGCCAGCAGCTACGGGACCGGTAGCAACGAGCAGTACTTC. Translation: CASSYGTGSNEQYF.

This clonotype was seen a few times. V is TRBV7-2 and J is TRBJ1-5; D remains ambiguous. Germline V lookup: CDR1 SGHTA, CDR2 FQGNSA. Deletions cut 0 bases from V and 5 bases from J, with 8 bases between. The CDR3 length is 14 residues. This chain's CDR3 is CASSLAGLYQPQHF. As DNA, the CDR3 is TGTGCCAGCAGCTTAGCAGGGTTGTATCAGCCCCAGCATTTT.

This clonotype was observed a handful of times. The V call is TRBV3-1, the J call TRBJ2-3; no definite D call. The CDR3 extends over 13 amino acids. Germline-derived CDR1 and CDR2 are LGHDT and YNNKEL (reference sequence). The germline V and J ends were trimmed by 3 bases and 2 bases, with 6 bases remaining between them. CDR3 amino acids: CASSHPDTDTQYF. The CDR3, as DNA: TGTGCCAGCAGCCACCCCGACACAGATACGCAGTATTTT.

The chain combines TRBV4-1 with TRBJ2-7, with D perhaps matching TRBD2 (7 bases). Germline V lookup: CDR1 MGHRA, CDR2 YSYEKL. Between the trimmed V and J ends, which lost 6 bases and 2 bases, there was a span of 14 bases. The CDR3 extends over 14 amino acids. CDR3 DNA: TGCGCCAGCAGTCCAGGGGAGGGACCCTACGAGCAGTACGTC. Protein product: CASSPGEGPYEQYV.

V is TRBV10-3 and J is TRBJ2-7, with 8 bases aligning to TRBD1. With 10 bases clipped from V and 3 bases from J, the junction kept 11 bases outside the gene matches. The CDR3 has 14 residues. Germline V gene data show CDR1 as ENHRY and CDR2 as SYGVKD. In DNA form, the CDR3 reads TGTGCCACCAAGGGGTCAGGGGGCGGCTACGAGCAGTACTTC. It encodes CATKGSGGGYEQYF.

This clonotype was seen only a few times. The chain recombines TRBV7-9 with TRBJ2-1; tentatively, D is TRBD2 (7 bases). Germline assignment: CDR1 SEHNR and CDR2 FQNEAQ (reference sequence). Trimming shortened V by 0 bases and J by 13 bases, and 19 bases separated the two germline ends. This CDR3 is 15 amino acids long. The CDR3 DNA follows: TGTGCCAGCAGCTTAGCGGGGGGGCCGGGCCAATCTCAGTTCTTC. Translation gives CASSLAGGPGQSQFF.

The gene calls are TRBV4-1 and TRBJ1-5, with TRBD1 as a possible D gene (6 bases). V gave up 0 bases and J gave up 5 bases, with 11 bases separating them. The CDR3 has 15 residues. Germline V CDR1 and CDR2: MGHRA, YSYEKL. Written as DNA, the CDR3 is TGCGCCAGCAGCCAAGATGGGGCAGGGGATCAGCCCCAGCATTTT. Its translation is CASSQDGAGDQPQHF.

Only a few counts were recorded for this clonotype. The chain employs TRBV4-1 and TRBJ2-3; 11 bases are shared with TRBD1. Germline-derived CDR1 and CDR2 are MGHRA and YSYEKL. The CDR3 extends over 17 amino acids. Trimming cost V 1 base and J 3 bases; bases outside gene matches: 6. The CDR3 DNA reads as TGCGCCAGCAGCCAAGTCGCGGGACAGGGGGTAACAGATACGCAGTATTTT. This gives the protein CASSQVAGQGVTDTQYF.

V and J are TRBV5-6 and TRBJ1-1; unclear D gene. Trimming took 2 bases from V and 7 from J, leaving 9 bases between them. This CDR3 has 12 residues. The germline V gene has CDR1 SGHDT and CDR2 YYEEEE. In nucleotides, the CDR3 is TGTGCCAGCAGCTTTCTAGGGCGTGAAGCTTTCTTT. This sequence encodes CASSFLGREAFF.

This chain connects TRBV2 to TRBJ2-7; 7 bases are a match to TRBD1. With 7 bases clipped from V and 3 bases from J, the junction kept 6 bases outside the gene matches. Germline assignment: CDR1 SNHLY and CDR2 FYNNEI. This CDR3 is built from 13 residues. CDR3 coding DNA: TGTGCCAGCACGGGACAGAGGGACTACGAGCAGTACGTC. Its translation: CASTGQRDYEQYV.

This clonotype showed up many times. This rearrangement joins TRBV11-1 to TRBJ2-2; D not resolved. The CDR3 sequence is 15 residues long. V shed 7 bases and J shed 1 base, with 13 bases lying between them. The germline CDR1 and CDR2 sequences are SGHAT and FQDESV (reference sequence). CDR3 residues: CASTLTPWNTGELFF. As DNA, the CDR3 is TGTGCCAGCACCTTGACACCCTGGAACACCGGGGAGCTGTTTTTT.

This clonotype came up a few times. The chain recombines TRBV5-1 with TRBJ2-6; D might be TRBD2 (5 bases). Trimming shortened V by 0 bases and J by 4 bases, and 11 bases separated the two germline ends. The CDR3 runs 16 residues. The germline gives CDR1 SGHRS, CDR2 YFSETQ. The chain's CDR3 is CASSLVGGYGANVLTF. The CDR3 DNA reads TGCGCCAGCAGCTTGGTAGGCGGGTACGGGGCCAACGTCCTGACTTTC.

The gene calls are TRBV5-5 and TRBJ2-7, with D unclear. Germline assignment: CDR1 SGHKS and CDR2 YYEKEE (reference sequence). The CDR3 is 16 amino acids. Deletions cut 3 bases from V and 3 bases from J, with 19 bases between. CDR3 sequence reads: CASSSQERYRSYEQYF. The CDR3 DNA reads as TGTGCCAGCAGCTCCCAGGAACGTTATAGAAGCTACGAGCAGTACTTC.

This clonotype has just a few counts. This sequence joins TRBV28 and TRBJ2-3; D may be TRBD1 or TRBD2 (5 bases each). CDR1 and CDR2 from the germline V gene are MDHEN and SYDVKM. This CDR3 is 18 amino acids long. V gave up 3 bases and J gave up 1 base, with 20 bases separating them. In nucleotides, the CDR3 is TGTGCCAGCAGTTTTGTAGGTGGGACCCCATCACGCACAGATACGCAGTATTTT. It codes for CASSFVGGTPSRTDTQYF.

This clonotype has a count of ten or more. A read error may produce the germline difference seen at one junction end. The chain uses TRBV2 and TRBJ1-2; TRBD1 matches 9 bases. This CDR3 comprises 13 residues. Germline CDR1 is SNHLY and CDR2 is FYNNEI. The CDR3 spells CYLGTGKGYGYTF. CDR3 nucleotide sequence: TGCTACCTCGGGACAGGGAAAGGCTATGGCTACACCTTC.

This clonotype was seen only a few times. V and J are TRBV20-1 and TRBJ1-6, with D perhaps matching TRBD1 (6 bases). Germline CDR1 is DFQATT and CDR2 is SNEGSKA (reference sequence). V was trimmed by 6 bases and J by 7 bases, leaving 10 bases between them. This CDR3 comprises 12 residues. CDR3 residues: CSAQGGNSPLHF. In DNA, the CDR3 is TGCAGTGCCCAAGGGGGGAATTCACCCCTCCACTTT.